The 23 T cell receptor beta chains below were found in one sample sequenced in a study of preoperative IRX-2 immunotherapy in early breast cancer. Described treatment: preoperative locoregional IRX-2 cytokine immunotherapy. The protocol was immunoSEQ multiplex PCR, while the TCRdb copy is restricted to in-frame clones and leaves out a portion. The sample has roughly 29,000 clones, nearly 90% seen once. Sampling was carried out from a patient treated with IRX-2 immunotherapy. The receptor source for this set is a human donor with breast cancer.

The CDR3 DNA reads as TGCGCCAGCAGCTTGGCCGGGTTTGAGACCCAGTACTTC. Protein: CASSLAGFETQYF. The chain couples TRBV5-1 to TRBJ2-5; D is ambiguous. CDR1 is SGHRS and CDR2 is YFSETQ in the germline V gene. V dropped 0 bases and J dropped 5 bases, with 8 bases sitting between them. The CDR3 has 13 amino acids.

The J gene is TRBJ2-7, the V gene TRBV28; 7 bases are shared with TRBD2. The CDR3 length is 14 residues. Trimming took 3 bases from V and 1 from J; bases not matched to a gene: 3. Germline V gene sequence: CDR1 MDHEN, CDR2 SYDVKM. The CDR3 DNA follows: TGTGCCAGCAGTTTGACGGGAGGTTCCTACGAGCAGTACTTC. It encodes CASSLTGGSYEQYF. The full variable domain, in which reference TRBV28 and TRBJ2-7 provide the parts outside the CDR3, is DVKVTQSSRYLVKRTGEKVFLECVQDMDHENMFWYRQDPGLGLRLIYFSYDVKMKEKGDIPEGYSVSREKKERFSLILESASTNQTSMYLCASSLTGGSYEQYFGPGTRLTVT.

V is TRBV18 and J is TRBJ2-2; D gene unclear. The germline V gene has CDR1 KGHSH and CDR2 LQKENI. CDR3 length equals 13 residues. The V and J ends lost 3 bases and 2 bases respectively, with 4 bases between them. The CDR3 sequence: CASSPGNTGELFF. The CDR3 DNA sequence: TGTGCCAGCTCACCGGGAAACACCGGGGAGCTGTTTTTT. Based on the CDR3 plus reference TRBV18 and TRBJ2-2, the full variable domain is NAGVMQNPRHLVRRRGQEARLRCSPMKGHSHVYWYRQLPEEGLKFMVYLQKENIIDESGMPKERFSAEFPKEGPSILRIQQVVRGDSAAYFCASSPGNTGELFFGEGSRLTVL.

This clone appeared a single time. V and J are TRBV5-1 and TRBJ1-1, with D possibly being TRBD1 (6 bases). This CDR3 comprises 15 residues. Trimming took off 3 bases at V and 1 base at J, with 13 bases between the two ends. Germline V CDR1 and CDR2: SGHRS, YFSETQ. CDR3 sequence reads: CASSSTGRGNTEAFF. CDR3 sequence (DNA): TGCGCCAGCAGCTCTACAGGGAGGGGGAACACTGAAGCTTTCTTT.

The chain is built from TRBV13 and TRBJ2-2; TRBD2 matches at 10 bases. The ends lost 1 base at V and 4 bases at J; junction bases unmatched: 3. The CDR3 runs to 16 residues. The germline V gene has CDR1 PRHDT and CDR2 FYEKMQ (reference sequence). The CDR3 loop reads CASSLASGGITGELFF. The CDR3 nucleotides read TGTGCCAGCAGCTTAGCTAGCGGGGGAATCACCGGGGAGCTGTTTTTT.

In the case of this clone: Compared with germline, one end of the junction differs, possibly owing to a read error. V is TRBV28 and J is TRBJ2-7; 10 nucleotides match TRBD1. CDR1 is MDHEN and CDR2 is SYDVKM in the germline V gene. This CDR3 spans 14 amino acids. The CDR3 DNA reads TGTGCCAGCATCCCGGGACAGGGGAGACCTTATGGGCCTTTC. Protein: CASIPGQGRPYGPF.

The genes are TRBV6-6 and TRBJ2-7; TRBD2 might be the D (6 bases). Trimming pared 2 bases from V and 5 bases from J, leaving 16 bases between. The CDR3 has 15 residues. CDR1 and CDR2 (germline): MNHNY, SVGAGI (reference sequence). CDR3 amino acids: CASSYGGPGGNEQYF. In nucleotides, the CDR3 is TGTGCCAGCAGTTACGGGGGACCCGGGGGTAACGAGCAGTACTTC.

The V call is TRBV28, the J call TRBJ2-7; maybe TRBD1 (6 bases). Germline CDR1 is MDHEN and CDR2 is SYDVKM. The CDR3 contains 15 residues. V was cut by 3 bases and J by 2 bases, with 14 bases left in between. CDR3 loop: CASSFPGTPTYEQYF. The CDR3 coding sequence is TGTGCCAGCAGTTTTCCCGGGACACCGACCTACGAGCAGTACTTC. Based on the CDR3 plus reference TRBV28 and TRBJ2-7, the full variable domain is DVKVTQSSRYLVKRTGEKVFLECVQDMDHENMFWYRQDPGLGLRLIYFSYDVKMKEKGDIPEGYSVSREKKERFSLILESASTNQTSMYLCASSFPGTPTYEQYFGPGTRLTVT.

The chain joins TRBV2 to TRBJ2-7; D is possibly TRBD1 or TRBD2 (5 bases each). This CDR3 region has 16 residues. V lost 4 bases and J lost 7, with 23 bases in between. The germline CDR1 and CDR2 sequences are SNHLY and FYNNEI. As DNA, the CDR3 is TGTGCCAGCAGTGGGCGATTTTGGCAGGGCGGGTGGGAGCAGTACTTC. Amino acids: CASSGRFWQGGWEQYF.

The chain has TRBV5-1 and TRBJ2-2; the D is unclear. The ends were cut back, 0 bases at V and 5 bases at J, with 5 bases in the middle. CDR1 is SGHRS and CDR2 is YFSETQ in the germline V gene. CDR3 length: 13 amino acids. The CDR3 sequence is CASSLGRTGELFF. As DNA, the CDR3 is TGCGCCAGCAGCTTGGGTCGGACCGGGGAGCTGTTTTTT. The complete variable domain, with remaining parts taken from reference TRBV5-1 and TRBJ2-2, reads KAGVTQTPRYLIKTRGQQVTLSCSPISGHRSVSWYQQTPGQGLQFLFEYFSETQRNKGNFPGRFSGRQFSNSRSEMNVSTLELGDSALYLCASSLGRTGELFFGEGSRLTVL.

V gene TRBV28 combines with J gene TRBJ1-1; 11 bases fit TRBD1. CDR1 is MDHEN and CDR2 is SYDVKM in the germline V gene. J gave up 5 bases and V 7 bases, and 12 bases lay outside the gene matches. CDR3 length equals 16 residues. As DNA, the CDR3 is TGTGCCAGCACCCCCCGAGGGGGGACAGGGGGGACTGAAGCTTTCTTT. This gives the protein CASTPRGGTGGTEAFF. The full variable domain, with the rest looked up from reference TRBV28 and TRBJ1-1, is DVKVTQSSRYLVKRTGEKVFLECVQDMDHENMFWYRQDPGLGLRLIYFSYDVKMKEKGDIPEGYSVSREKKERFSLILESASTNQTSMYLCASTPRGGTGGTEAFFGQGTRLTVV.

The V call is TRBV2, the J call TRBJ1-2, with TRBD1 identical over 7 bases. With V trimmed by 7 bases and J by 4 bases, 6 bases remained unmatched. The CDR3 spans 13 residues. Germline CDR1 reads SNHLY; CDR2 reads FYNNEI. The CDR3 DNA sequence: TGTGCCAGCAAAGGGACAGCGTTCTATGGCTACACCTTC. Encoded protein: CASKGTAFYGYTF.

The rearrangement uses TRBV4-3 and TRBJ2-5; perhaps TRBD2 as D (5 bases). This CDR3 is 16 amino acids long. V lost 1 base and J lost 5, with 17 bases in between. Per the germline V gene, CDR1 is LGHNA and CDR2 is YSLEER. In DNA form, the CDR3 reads TGCGCCAGCAGCCAAGGGTCAGGTCTTAGGAGGGAGACCCAGTACTTC. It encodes CASSQGSGLRRETQYF.

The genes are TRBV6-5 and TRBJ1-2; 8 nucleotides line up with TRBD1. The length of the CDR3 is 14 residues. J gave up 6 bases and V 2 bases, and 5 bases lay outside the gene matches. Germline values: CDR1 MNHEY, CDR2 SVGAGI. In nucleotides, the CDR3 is TGTGCCAGCAGTTACGTTGGACAGGGCGATGGCTACACCTTC. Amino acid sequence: CASSYVGQGDGYTF.

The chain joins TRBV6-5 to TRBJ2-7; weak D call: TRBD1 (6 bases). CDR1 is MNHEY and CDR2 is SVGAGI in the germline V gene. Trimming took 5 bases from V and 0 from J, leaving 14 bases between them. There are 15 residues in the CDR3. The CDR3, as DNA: TGTGCCAGCAGTAAGCGCCGGGACACCTCCTACGAGCAGTACTTC. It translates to CASSKRRDTSYEQYF.

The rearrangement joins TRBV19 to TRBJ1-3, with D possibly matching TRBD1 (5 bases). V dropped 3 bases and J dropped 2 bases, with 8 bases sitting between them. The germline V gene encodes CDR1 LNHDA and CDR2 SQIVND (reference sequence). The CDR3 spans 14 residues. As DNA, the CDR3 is TGTGCCAGTAGTATCGGGGGAGCTGGAAACACCATATATTTT. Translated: CASSIGGAGNTIYF.

CDR3: CASSYSMLGSEKLFF. The CDR3 nucleotides are TGTGCCAGCAGTTACTCGATGCTCGGGAGCGAAAAACTGTTTTTT. The chain is built from TRBV6-5 and TRBJ1-4; no reliable D call. This CDR3 has 15 amino acids. Germline V CDR1 and CDR2: MNHEY, SVGAGI. Trimming removed 0 bases from V and 8 bases from J, with 13 bases in between.

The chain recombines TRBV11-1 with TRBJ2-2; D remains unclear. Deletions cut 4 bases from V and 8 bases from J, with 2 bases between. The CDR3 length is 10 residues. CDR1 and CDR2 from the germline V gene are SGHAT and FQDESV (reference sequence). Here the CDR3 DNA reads TGTGCCAGCAGCTCGGGGGAGCTGTTTTTT. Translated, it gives CASSSGELFF.

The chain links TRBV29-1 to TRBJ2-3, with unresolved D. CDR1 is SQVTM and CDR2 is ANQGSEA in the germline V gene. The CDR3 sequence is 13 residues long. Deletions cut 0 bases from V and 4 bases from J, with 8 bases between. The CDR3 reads CSVEEGWADTQYF. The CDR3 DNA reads TGCAGCGTTGAAGAGGGGTGGGCAGATACGCAGTATTTT.

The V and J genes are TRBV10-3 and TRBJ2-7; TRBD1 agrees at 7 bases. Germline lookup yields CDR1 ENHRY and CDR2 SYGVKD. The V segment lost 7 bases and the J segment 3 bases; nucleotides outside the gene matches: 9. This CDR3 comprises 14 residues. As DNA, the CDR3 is TGTGCCATCAAGAAGGACAGGCGGCACTACGAGCAGTACTTC. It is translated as CAIKKDRRHYEQYF.

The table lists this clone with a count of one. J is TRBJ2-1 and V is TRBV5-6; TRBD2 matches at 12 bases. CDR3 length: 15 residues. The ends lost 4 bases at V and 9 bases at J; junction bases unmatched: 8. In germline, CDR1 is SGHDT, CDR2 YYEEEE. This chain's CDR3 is CASSPPSGGAGEQFF. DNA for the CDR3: TGTGCCAGCAGCCCCCCTAGCGGGGGGGCCGGTGAGCAGTTCTTC.

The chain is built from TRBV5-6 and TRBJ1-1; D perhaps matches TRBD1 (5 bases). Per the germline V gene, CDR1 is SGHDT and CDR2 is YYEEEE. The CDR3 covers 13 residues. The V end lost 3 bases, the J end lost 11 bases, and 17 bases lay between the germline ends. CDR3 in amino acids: CASSSRVPREAFF. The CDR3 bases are TGTGCCAGCAGCTCCAGGGTTCCCCGTGAGGCTTTCTTT.

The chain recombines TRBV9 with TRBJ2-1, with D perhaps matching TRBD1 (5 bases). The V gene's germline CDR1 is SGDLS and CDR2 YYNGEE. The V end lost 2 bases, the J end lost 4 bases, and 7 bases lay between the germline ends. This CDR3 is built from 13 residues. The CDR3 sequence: CASSVQGYNEQFF. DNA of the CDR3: TGTGCCAGCAGCGTGCAGGGATACAATGAGCAGTTCTTC.